This T cell receptor beta chain appears in the sequencing data of a study of OX40 agonist ivuxolimab in advanced cancers. Study-level background: The diagnoses of dose-escalation patients were hepatocellular carcinoma, melanoma, renal cell or head and neck cancer. Findings of the study overall: Expansion of clones was among the lowest in partial responders at 0.1-3.0 mg/kg.

CDR3 length: 13 residues. Germline loops: CDR1 SGHNT, CDR2 YYREEE (reference sequence). Trimming cost V 2 bases and J 4 bases, with 9 bases left between them. Remarks on this clone: Its antigen is not identified.

Sequenced by immunoSEQ multiplex PCR; TCRdb stores in-frame clones only, minus some. The sample records tens of thousands of clones, 85% to 90% being singletons. This clonotype was obtained from an adult with an advanced solid tumor such as melanoma, head and neck, liver or kidney cancer. The sequencing here drew on CD4+ or CD8+ T cells sorted from blood, taken in a trial of the OX40 agonist ivuxolimab. The chain has TRBV5-4 and TRBJ1-2, with a weak D call TRBD1 (6 bases). The CDR3 loop reads CASSFGGGYGYTF. CDR3 sequence (DNA): TGTGCCAGCAGCTTCGGGGGCGGCTATGGCTACACCTTC.